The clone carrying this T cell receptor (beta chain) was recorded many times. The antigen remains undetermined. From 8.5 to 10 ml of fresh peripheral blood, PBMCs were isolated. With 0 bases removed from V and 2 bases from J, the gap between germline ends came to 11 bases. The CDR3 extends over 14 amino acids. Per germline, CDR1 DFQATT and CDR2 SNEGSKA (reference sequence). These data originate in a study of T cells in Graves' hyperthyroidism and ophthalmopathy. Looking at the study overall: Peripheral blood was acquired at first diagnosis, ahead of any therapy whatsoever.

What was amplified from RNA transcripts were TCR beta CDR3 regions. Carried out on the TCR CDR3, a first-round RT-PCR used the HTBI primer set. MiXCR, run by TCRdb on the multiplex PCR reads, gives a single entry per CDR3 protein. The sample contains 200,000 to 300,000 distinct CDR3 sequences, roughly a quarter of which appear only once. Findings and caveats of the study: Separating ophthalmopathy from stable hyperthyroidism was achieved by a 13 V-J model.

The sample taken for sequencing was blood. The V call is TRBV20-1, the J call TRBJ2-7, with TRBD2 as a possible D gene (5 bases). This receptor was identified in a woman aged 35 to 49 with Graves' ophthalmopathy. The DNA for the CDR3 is TGCAGTGCTAGAGATTTGGAGGAAACCTACGAGCAGTACTTC. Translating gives CSARDLEETYEQYF.